A single sample is the source of the 10 T cell receptor beta chains below, sequenced in a study of early T cells in non-severe SARS-CoV-2 infection. TCRdb redid the calling of the 5' RACE reads with MiXCR, one entry per CDR3 protein. The profile shows 20,000 or so distinct CDR3 sequences, approximately 5.7% of them singletons. The sequencing used whole blood, collected at baseline. The receptor set was obtained from an adult who was a healthcare worker with PCR-confirmed SARS-CoV-2 infection or an uninfected control (not recorded which).

Only a few counts were recorded for this clonotype. The chain recombines TRBV6-6 with TRBJ1-6, with D tentatively TRBD1 (5 bases). The V end lost 2 bases, the J end lost 7 bases, and 18 bases lay between the germline ends. This CDR3 is 17 amino acids long. The germline V gene has CDR1 MNHNY and CDR2 SVGAGI (reference sequence). CDR3 loop: CASSYAGSGPGNSPLHF. The DNA of the CDR3 is TGTGCCAGCAGTTACGCCGGCTCAGGGCCCGGCAATTCACCCCTCCACTTT.

In this sample, this clonotype is medium-sized. The chain recombines TRBV7-2 with TRBJ2-3; no clear D. V dropped 1 base and J dropped 7 bases, with 9 bases sitting between them. Germline loops: CDR1 SGHTA, CDR2 FQGNSA. CDR3 size: 13 residues. The CDR3 nucleotides read TGTGCCAGCAGCTTAGACCCCCCAAATACGCAGTATTTT. Its protein is CASSLDPPNTQYF.

In this sample, this clonotype turned up many times. The chain employs TRBV7-2 and TRBJ2-7, with 7 bases aligning to TRBD2. With V trimmed by 2 bases and J by 2 bases, 6 bases remained unmatched. The germline CDR1 and CDR2 sequences are SGHTA and FQGNSA. The CDR3 runs to 15 residues. The CDR3 bases are TGTGCCAGCAGCTTATCTGCGGGGGTGGCCTACGAGCAGTACTTC. Translated, it gives CASSLSAGVAYEQYF.

This chain joins TRBV4-2 and TRBJ1-6; D uncertain. Deletions cut 5 bases from V and 7 bases from J, with 12 bases between. The germline CDR1 and CDR2 sequences are LGHNA and YNFKEQ. The CDR3 consists of 14 residues. In DNA form, the CDR3 reads TGTGCCAGCAGCTCCCAGTCCGGCAATTCACCCCTCCACTTT. Protein: CASSSQSGNSPLHF.

This clonotype was found a few times. The chain recombines TRBV30 with TRBJ1-2, with TRBD1 matching 8 bases. The CDR3 covers 15 residues. Germline CDR1 and CDR2: GTSNPN and SVGIG (reference sequence). Trimming took 0 bases from V and 6 from J; bases not matched to a gene: 9. CDR3 nucleotide sequence: TGTGCCTGGAGTGTACTCTTGCAGGGGGCGAATGGCTACACCTTC. This codes for CAWSVLLQGANGYTF.

This clonotype was observed at least ten times. The chain combines TRBV29-1 with TRBJ2-2, with 8 bases lining up with TRBD1. Losses at the gene ends were 5 bases for V and 3 bases for J; bases not matched to a gene: 17. CDR1 is SQVTM, CDR2 ANQGSEA, per germline. This CDR3 has 18 residues. CDR3 residues: CSVPSGQGSYLDTGELFF. The CDR3 DNA reads as TGCAGCGTTCCCTCCGGACAGGGCAGTTATTTGGACACCGGGGAGCTGTTTTTT.

V is TRBV6-6 and J is TRBJ1-6, with 7 bases lining up with TRBD1. Germline V gene lookup returns CDR1 MNHNY and CDR2 SVGAGI (reference sequence). V lost 7 bases to trimming and J lost 5 bases; unmatched junction nucleotides: 11. This CDR3 is 16 amino acids long. The CDR3 here is CASTATGQSNNSPLHF. The CDR3 DNA reads TGTGCCAGCACCGCCACGGGACAGTCTAATAATTCACCCCTCCACTTT.

In its sample, this clonotype was seen a few times. CDR3 residues: CASRQGLDEQYF. CDR3 coding DNA: TGTGCCAGTAGACAGGGGTTAGACGAGCAGTACTTC. The chain links TRBV2 to TRBJ2-7; 8 bases match TRBD1. V dropped 9 bases and J dropped 5; count of bases not matched to a gene: 6. This CDR3 contains 12 residues. Germline values: CDR1 SNHLY, CDR2 FYNNEI. Using reference TRBV2 and TRBJ2-7 for the parts outside the CDR3, the full variable domain is EPEVTQTPSHQVTQMGQEVILRCVPISNHLYFYWYRQILGQKVEFLVSFYNNEISEKSEIFDDQFSVERPDGSNFTLKIRSTKLEDSAMYFCASRQGLDEQYFGPGTRLTVT.

In this sample, this clonotype turned up a few times. The rearrangement joins TRBV7-2 to TRBJ2-3, with D tentatively TRBD2 (6 bases). The germline V gene has CDR1 SGHTA and CDR2 FQGNSA. The CDR3 sequence is 15 residues long. Trimming removed 2 bases at V and 1 base at J, with 10 bases between. The CDR3 reads CASSLWGEGTDTQYF. In DNA form, the CDR3 reads TGTGCCAGCAGCTTATGGGGGGAGGGCACAGATACGCAGTATTTT.

There are a few counts of this clonotype. The chain has TRBV2 and TRBJ2-3; maybe TRBD2 (7 bases). CDR3 length equals 14 residues. Germline V gene data show CDR1 as SNHLY and CDR2 as FYNNEI. The V and J ends lost 6 bases and 3 bases respectively, with 13 bases between them. As DNA, the CDR3 is TGTGCCAGCAGCTGGGGGGGGCCAACAGATACGCAGTATTTT. The encoded protein is CASSWGGPTDTQYF.